This record concerns one T cell receptor beta chain sequence. This specimen belongs to a study of shared T cell receptors in the human thymus. Measured with immunoSEQ multiplex PCR; TCRdb has only the in-frame clones, and not every one. The repertoire has more than 550,000 clones, approximately 83% of them found once; the top ten carry 0.0095% to 0.011%. This sample also appeared in a second study, on human thymus T cells. As reported in that work: Donor material was obtained from healthy Finnish infants undergoing corrective surgery for congenital heart defects. Corrective heart surgery yielded the resections from which the thymus tissue came. The authors found apparently biased V and J gene usage in thymic and blood repertoires. Highly overlapping thymic repertoires among unrelated individuals were reported in related research.

This TCR came from a girl under three years old with a congenital heart defect. The source material was thymocytes.

CDR3 bases: TGTGCCAGCCAGGGATTTGCTGAAGCTTTCTTT. Translated: CASQGFAEAFF. V gene TRBV6-1 combines with J gene TRBJ1-1, with D tentatively TRBD1 (5 bases). Trimming removed 8 bases at V and 6 bases at J, with 10 bases between. The germline V gene encodes CDR1 MNHNS and CDR2 SASEGT. The CDR3 totals 11 residues.